These 10 T cell receptor beta chains originate from one sample sequenced in a study of post-analysis software for immune sequencing data (dated by TCRdb to between 2015 and 2016). Study-wide conclusions, independent of this receptor: Significantly higher frequencies in patients than in controls were found for roughly 5 TRBV segments, including TRBV5-6, TRBV5-1 and TRBV20-1.

To prepare the library, PCR was applied. Sequencing took place on an Illumina HiSeq 2500. To reduce PCR and sequencing biases, unique molecular identifiers were built into the TCR beta cDNA libraries. The raw public reads went through TCRdb reprocessing: fastp at Q25, MiXCR clone calling, in-frame beta chains kept. Each entry is one CDR3 protein sequence, shown with its most common DNA and genes. The sample data list about 460,000 distinct CDR3 sequences, and 45% of these were observed just once. 9.5% to 13% of the sample goes to the ten largest clones. Their antigens remain unidentified. The sequenced sample was blood. The receptors were sampled from a girl aged 10 to 17 with multiple sclerosis.

The chain combines TRBV29-1 with TRBJ2-1, with 13 bases that match TRBD2. The J segment lost 10 bases and the V segment lost 6 bases, leaving 12 bases of the junction unmatched. This CDR3 region has 15 residues. Looked up from germline, CDR1 is SQVTM and CDR2 is ANQGSEA. CDR3: CSVENGLAGVGEQFF. For the CDR3, the DNA is TGCAGCGTAGAAAATGGACTAGCGGGAGTAGGGGAGCAGTTCTTC.

This clonotype was counted only a few times. The chain couples TRBV15 to TRBJ2-7; 11 bases are shared with TRBD2. CDR1 and CDR2 from the germline V gene are LNHNV and YYDKDF (reference sequence). Unmatched junction bases numbered 21, after V lost 0 bases and J lost 5 bases. The CDR3 covers 21 residues. The CDR3 sequence: CATSRDLGLGLAATVLDEQYF. The CDR3 DNA is TGTGCCACCAGCAGAGATCTCGGACTGGGACTAGCGGCAACCGTTTTAGACGAGCAGTACTTC.

The chain carries TRBV25-1 and TRBJ2-1, with TRBD2 matching 7 bases. Trimming removed 0 bases from V and 9 bases from J; junction bases left unmatched: 11. The CDR3 loop spans 16 amino acids. The germline V gene has CDR1 MGHDK and CDR2 SYGVNS. The CDR3 nucleotides are TGTGCCAGCAGTGAATATGACGGCGGGAGAGGCGGTGAGCAGTTCTTC. Its protein is CASSEYDGGRGGEQFF.

Regarding this clonotype: A single base separates this from a much larger clone, so it may be a read error. Because it lacks the conserved phenylalanine or tryptophan at the end, this CDR3 is likely a read error. The rearrangement joins TRBV10-3 to TRBJ2-1; 13 bases agree with TRBD2. In germline, CDR1 is ENHRY, CDR2 SYGVKD. The CDR3 runs 15 residues. The V and J ends lost 7 bases and 8 bases, in that order; junction bases with no gene match: 8. This chain's CDR3 is CAINRRTSGRDEQFL. The CDR3 DNA sequence: TGTGCCATCAACAGAAGGACTAGCGGGAGAGATGAGCAGTTCCTC.

The chain has TRBV25-1 and TRBJ2-7; D is possibly TRBD1 (6 bases). This CDR3 spans 15 amino acids. V was clipped by 3 bases and J by 1 base, with 13 bases between them. CDR1 and CDR2 from the germline V gene are MGHDK and SYGVNS. For the CDR3, the DNA is TGTGCCAGCAGTGACCCTGGCAGGGGTTCCTACGAGCAGTACTTC. Translated: CASSDPGRGSYEQYF.

This chain joins TRBV6-6 and TRBJ2-7, with D perhaps matching TRBD1 (6 bases). The CDR3 length is 14 residues. Germline loops: CDR1 MNHNY, CDR2 SVGAGI (reference sequence). Trimming took off 5 bases at V and 4 bases at J, with 15 bases between the two ends. CDR3 sequence reads: CASSPLRGDYEQYF. DNA for the CDR3: TGTGCCAGCAGTCCCCTCAGGGGCGATTACGAGCAGTACTTC.

This clonotype has a single count. The conserved closing phenylalanine or tryptophan is absent in this CDR3, likely reflecting a read error. The V call is TRBV12-3 or TRBV12-4, the J call TRBJ2-3; 11 nucleotides match TRBD2. Germline trimming cut 7 bases from V and 0 bases from J; bases unmatched to any gene: 6. This CDR3 region has 16 residues. CDR3 DNA: TGTGCCAGCACCAAGCGGACTAGCGGGAGCACAGATACGCAGTATTCT. Amino acids: CASTKRTSGSTDTQYS.

This clonotype showed up just a few times. J is TRBJ2-7 and V is TRBV5-4; 7 nucleotides align to TRBD2. After removal of 4 bases from V and 2 bases from J, the junction contained 9 bases not matched to a gene. CDR1 SGHNT and CDR2 YYREEE come from the germline V gene (reference sequence). The CDR3 is 15 amino acids. The CDR3 region has the DNA TGTGCCAGCAGCGCGGCGGCGGGAGATACCTACGAGCAGTACTTC. Its protein product is CASSAAAGDTYEQYF.

V and J are TRBV6-1 and TRBJ2-2, with D tentatively TRBD1 (5 bases). CDR1 MNHNS and CDR2 SASEGT come from the germline V gene. CDR3 length equals 14 residues. Trimming cost V 1 base and J 7 bases, with 10 bases left between them. The CDR3 reads CASSEGRDNGELFF. Here the CDR3 DNA reads TGTGCCAGCAGTGAAGGCAGGGATAACGGGGAGCTGTTTTTT.

This clonotype was observed a handful of times. The chain uses TRBV7-8 and TRBJ1-2, with D possibly TRBD1 on 5 matching bases. Trimming cost V 5 bases and J 7 bases, with 11 bases left between them. This CDR3 contains 12 residues. The germline CDR1 and CDR2 sequences are SGHVS and FQNEAQ. In DNA form, the CDR3 reads TGTGCCAGCAGCCCCGGGACTCGTGGCTACACCTTC. Amino acids: CASSPGTRGYTF.